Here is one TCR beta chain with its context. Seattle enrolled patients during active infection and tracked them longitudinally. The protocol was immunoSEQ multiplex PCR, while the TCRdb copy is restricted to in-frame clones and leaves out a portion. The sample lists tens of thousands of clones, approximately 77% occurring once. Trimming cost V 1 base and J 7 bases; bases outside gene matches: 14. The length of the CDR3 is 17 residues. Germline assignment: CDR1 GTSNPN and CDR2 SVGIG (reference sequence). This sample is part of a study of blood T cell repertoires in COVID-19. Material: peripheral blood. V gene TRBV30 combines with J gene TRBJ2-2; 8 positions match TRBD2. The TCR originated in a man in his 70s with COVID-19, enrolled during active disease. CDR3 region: CAWSGQEEREWIGELFF. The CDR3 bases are TGTGCCTGGAGTGGACAGGAGGAGCGGGAGTGGATCGGGGAGCTGTTTTTT.